This T cell receptor beta chain was documented in a study of shared clonotypes between healthy human individuals. Per the original data handling: ImmunoSEQ junction-only sequences lacked quality scores, so their filtering differed. The assay was immunoSEQ multiplex PCR, and TCRdb's table has in-frame clones only and misses some. V, J and clone size were drawn from that table, and D and trimming were deduced from the DNA. In the table there are some 2,000,000 clones, approximately 95% of which are singletons. Findings of the study overall: Owing to a small donor count, the genetic and exposure-history diversity represented was limited.

From germline, CDR1 is SGHNT and CDR2 YYREEE (reference sequence). There are 13 residues in the CDR3. V was pared by 4 bases and J by 5 bases, with 13 bases between. About this clone: Its antigen is undetermined.

The sequence came from a man aged 18 to 30 in good health. Sequenced: naive CD4+ T cells sorted from blood. The sample's subset: CD45RA+ positively selected. This chain uses TRBV5-4 with TRBJ2-7; D not resolved. The CDR3: CASSVSSRNEQYF. The CDR3 DNA sequence: TGTGCCAGCAGCGTATCCTCCAGGAACGAGCAGTACTTC.